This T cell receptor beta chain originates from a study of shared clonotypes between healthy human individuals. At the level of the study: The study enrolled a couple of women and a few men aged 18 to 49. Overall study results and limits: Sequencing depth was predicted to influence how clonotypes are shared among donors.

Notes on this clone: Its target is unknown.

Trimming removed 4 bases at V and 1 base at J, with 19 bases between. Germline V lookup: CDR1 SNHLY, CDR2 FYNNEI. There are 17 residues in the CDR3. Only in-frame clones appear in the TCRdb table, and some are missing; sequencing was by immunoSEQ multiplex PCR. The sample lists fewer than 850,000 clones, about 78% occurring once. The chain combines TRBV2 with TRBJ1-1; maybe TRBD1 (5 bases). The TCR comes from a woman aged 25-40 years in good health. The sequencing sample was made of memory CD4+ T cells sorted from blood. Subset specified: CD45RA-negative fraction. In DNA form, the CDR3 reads TGTGCCAGCAGTGGGGGTCAGGGTCTAGGTGGGAACACTGAAGCTTTCTTT. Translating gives CASSGGQGLGGNTEAFF. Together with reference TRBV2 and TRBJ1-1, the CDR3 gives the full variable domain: EPEVTQTPSHQVTQMGQEVILRCVPISNHLYFYWYRQILGQKVEFLVSFYNNEISEKSEIFDDQFSVERPDGSNFTLKIRSTKLEDSAMYFCASSGGQGLGGNTEAFFGQGTRLTVV.